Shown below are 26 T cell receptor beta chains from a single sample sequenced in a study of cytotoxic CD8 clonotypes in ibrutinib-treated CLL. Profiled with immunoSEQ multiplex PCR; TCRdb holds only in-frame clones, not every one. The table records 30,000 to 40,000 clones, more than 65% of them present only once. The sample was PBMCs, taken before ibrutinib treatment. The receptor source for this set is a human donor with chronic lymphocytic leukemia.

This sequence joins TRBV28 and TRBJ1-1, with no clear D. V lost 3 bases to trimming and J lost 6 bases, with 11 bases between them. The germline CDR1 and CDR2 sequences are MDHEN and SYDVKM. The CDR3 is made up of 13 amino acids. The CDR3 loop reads CASSFPPIAEAFF. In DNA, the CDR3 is TGTGCCAGCAGTTTTCCCCCCATCGCTGAAGCTTTCTTT.

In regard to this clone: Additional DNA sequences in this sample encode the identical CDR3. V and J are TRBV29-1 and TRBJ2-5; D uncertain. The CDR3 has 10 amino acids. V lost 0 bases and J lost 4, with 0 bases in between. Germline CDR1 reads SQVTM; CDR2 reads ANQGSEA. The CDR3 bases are TGCAGCGTTGAAGAAGAGACCCAGTACTTC. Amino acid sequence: CSVEEETQYF.

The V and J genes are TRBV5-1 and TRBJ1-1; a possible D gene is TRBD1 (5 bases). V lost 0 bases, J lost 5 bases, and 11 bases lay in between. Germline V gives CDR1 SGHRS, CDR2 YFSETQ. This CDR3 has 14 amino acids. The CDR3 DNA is TGCGCCAGCAGCTTGGCAGGGATTGGAACTGAAGCTTTCTTT. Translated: CASSLAGIGTEAFF.

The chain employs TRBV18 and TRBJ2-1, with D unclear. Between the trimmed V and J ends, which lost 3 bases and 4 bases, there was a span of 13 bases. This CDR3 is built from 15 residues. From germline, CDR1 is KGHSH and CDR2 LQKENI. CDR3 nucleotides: TGTGCCAGCTCACCGTCGATAGGAAGATACAATGAGCAGTTCTTC. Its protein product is CASSPSIGRYNEQFF.

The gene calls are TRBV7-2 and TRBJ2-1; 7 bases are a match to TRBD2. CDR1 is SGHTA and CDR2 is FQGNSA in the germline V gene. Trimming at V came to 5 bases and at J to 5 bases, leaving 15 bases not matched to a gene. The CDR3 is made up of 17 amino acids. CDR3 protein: CASSTTWEGPRDNEQFF. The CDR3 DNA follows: TGTGCCAGCAGCACAACGTGGGAGGGCCCTCGGGACAATGAGCAGTTCTTC. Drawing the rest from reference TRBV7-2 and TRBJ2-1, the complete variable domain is GAGVSQSPSNKVTEKGKDVELRCDPISGHTALYWYRQSLGQGLEFLIYFQGNSAPDKSGLPSDRFSAERTGGSVSTLTIQRTQQEDSAVYLCASSTTWEGPRDNEQFFGPGTRLTVL.

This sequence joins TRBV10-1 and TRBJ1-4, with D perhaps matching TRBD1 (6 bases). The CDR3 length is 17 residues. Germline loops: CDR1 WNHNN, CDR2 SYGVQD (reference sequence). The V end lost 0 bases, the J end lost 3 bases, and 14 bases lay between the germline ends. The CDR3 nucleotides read TGCGCCAGCAGTGAGTCACTCACTGGGGGCGCTAATGAAAAACTGTTTTTT. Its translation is CASSESLTGGANEKLFF.

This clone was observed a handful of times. As DNA, the CDR3 is TGTGCCAGCAGGAGCGGTTCAGGGGGCAACTATGGCTACACCTTC. Amino acid sequence: CASRSGSGGNYGYTF. The rearrangement joins TRBV6-1 to TRBJ1-2; 8 nucleotides agree with TRBD1. V shed 6 bases, J shed 2 bases, and the junction held 8 bases outside the gene matches. The germline gives CDR1 MNHNS, CDR2 SASEGT. The CDR3 sequence is 15 residues long.

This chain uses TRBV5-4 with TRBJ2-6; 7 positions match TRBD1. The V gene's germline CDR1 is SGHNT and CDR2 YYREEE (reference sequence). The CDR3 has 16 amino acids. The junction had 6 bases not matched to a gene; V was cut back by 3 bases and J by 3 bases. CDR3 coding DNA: TGTGCCAGCAGCTGGGGAAACAGGGGTGGGGCCAACGTCCTGACTTTC. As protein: CASSWGNRGGANVLTF.

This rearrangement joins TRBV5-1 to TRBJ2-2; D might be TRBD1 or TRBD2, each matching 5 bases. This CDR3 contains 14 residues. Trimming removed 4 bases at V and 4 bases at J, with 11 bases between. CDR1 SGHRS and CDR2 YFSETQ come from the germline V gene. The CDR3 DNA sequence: TGCGCCAGCAGCCTGGGGACGGGCACCGGGGAGCTGTTTTTT. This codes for CASSLGTGTGELFF.

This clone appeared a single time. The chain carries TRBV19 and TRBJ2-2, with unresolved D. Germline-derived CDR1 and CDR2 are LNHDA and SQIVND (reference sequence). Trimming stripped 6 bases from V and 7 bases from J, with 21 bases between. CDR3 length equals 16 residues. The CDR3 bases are TGTGCCAGTAGCAACGTAGTGCCGCTACCTGGCGGGGAGCTGTTTTTT. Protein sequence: CASSNVVPLPGGELFF.

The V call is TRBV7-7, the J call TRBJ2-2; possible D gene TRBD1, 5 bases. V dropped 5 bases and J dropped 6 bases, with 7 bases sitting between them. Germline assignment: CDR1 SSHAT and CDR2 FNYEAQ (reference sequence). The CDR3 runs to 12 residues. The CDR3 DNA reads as TGTGCCAGCAGCGTAGGGGCCGGGGAGCTGTTTTTT. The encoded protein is CASSVGAGELFF.

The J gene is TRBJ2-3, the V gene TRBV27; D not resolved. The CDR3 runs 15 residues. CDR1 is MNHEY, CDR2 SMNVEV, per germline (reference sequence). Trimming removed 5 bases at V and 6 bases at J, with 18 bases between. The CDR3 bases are TGTGCCAGCAGTCTAATCGGCAATCCCGTCGATACGCAGTATTTT. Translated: CASSLIGNPVDTQYF.

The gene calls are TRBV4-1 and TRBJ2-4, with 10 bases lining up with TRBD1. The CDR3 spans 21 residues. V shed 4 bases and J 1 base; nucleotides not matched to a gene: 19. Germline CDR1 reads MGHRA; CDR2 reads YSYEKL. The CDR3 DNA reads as TGCGCCAGCAGCCGGCGGCGGTTGGAGACAGGGGGCATCGGGGCCAAAAACATTCAGTACTTC. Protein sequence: CASSRRRLETGGIGAKNIQYF.

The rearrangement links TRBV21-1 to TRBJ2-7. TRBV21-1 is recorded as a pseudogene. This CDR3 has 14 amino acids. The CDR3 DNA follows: TGTGCCAGCAGCTCCCTGAAAAGGAACTACGAGCAGTACTTC. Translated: CASSSLKRNYEQYF.

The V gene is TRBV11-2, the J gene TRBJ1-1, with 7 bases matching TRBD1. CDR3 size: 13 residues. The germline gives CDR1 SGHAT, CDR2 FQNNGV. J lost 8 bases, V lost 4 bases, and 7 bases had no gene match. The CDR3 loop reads CASSSGGDSEAFF. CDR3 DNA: TGTGCCAGCAGCTCAGGGGGGGACAGCGAAGCTTTCTTT.

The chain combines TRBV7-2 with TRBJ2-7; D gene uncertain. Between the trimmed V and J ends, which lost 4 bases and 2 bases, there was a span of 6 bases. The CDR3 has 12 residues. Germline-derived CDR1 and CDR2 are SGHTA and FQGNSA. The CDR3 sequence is CASSSSAYEQYF. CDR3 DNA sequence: TGTGCCAGCAGCTCCTCCGCCTACGAGCAGTACTTC.

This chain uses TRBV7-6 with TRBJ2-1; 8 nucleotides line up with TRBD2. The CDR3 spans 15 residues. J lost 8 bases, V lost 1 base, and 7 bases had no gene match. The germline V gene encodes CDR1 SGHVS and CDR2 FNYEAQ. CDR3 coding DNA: TGTGCCAGCAGCTTAGTTGGTAGCGGGGCGGATGAGCAGTTCTTC. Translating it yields CASSLVGSGADEQFF.

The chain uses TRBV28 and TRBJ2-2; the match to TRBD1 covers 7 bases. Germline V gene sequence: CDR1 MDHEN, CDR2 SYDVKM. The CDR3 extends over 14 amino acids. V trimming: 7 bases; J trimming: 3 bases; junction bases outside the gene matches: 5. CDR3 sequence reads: CASMGQIDTGELFF. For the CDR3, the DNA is TGTGCCAGCATGGGACAGATCGACACCGGGGAGCTGTTTTTT.

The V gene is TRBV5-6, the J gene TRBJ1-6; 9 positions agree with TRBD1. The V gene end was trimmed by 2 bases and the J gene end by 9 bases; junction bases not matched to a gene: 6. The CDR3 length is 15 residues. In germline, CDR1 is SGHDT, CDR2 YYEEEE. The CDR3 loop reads CASSFGTGRGSPLHF. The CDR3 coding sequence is TGTGCCAGCAGCTTCGGGACAGGGAGGGGTTCACCCCTCCACTTT.

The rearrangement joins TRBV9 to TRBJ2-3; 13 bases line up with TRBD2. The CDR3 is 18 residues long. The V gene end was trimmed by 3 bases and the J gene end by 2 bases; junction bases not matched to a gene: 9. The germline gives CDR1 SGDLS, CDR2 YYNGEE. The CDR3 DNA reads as TGTGCCAGCAGCGCGACCCTGACTAGCGGGGGGTACACAGATACGCAGTATTTT. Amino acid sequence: CASSATLTSGGYTDTQYF.

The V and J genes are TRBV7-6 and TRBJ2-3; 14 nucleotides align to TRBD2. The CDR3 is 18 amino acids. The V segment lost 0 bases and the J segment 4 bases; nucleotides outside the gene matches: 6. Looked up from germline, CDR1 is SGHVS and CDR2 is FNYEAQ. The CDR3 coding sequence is TGTGCCAGCAGCTTAGCGGGGACTAGCGGGAGTAGGTCAGATACGCAGTATTTT. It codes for CASSLAGTSGSRSDTQYF.

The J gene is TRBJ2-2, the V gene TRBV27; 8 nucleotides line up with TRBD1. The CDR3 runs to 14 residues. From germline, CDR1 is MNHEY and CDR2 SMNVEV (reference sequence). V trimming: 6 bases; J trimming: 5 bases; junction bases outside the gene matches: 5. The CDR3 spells CASSWTGQTGELFF. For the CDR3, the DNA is TGTGCCAGCAGCTGGACAGGGCAGACCGGGGAGCTGTTTTTT.

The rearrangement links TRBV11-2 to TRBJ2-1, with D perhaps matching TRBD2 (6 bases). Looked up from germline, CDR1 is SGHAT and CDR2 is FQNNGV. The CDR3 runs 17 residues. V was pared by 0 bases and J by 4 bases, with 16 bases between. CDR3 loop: CASSLDIEGGRYNEQFF. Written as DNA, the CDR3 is TGTGCCAGCAGCTTAGATATAGAGGGAGGCCGGTACAATGAGCAGTTCTTC.

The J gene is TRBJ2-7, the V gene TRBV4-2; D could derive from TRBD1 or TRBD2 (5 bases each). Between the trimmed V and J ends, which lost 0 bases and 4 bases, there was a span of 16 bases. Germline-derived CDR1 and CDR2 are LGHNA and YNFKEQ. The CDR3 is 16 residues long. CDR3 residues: CASSQDYPGPAYEQYF. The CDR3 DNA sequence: TGTGCCAGCAGCCAAGATTATCCGGGACCCGCTTACGAGCAGTACTTC.

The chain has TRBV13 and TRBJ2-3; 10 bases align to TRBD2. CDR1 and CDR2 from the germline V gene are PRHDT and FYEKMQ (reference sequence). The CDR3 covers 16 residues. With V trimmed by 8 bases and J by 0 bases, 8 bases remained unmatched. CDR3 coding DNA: TGTGCCAGCTATCGGACTAGCGGATTTAGCACAGATACGCAGTATTTT. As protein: CASYRTSGFSTDTQYF.

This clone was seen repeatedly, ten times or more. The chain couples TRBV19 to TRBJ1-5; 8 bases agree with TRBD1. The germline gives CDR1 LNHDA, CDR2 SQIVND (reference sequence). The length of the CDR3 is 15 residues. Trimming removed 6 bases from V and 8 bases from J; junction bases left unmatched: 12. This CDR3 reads CASRRGLGTGEPQHF. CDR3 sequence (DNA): TGTGCCAGTAGAAGAGGTTTGGGGACAGGTGAGCCCCAGCATTTT.